The T cell receptor (beta chain) described here comes from a study of blood T cell repertoires in COVID-19. Study overall: Samples came from the United States, Italy and Spain, spanning acute and convalescent COVID-19. T cells, B-cell-depleted T cells, or PBMCs provided the cDNA or gDNA that served as material.

The V segment lost 6 bases and the J segment 1 base; nucleotides outside the gene matches: 11. Germline assignment: CDR1 SNHLY and CDR2 FYNNEI. CDR3 length equals 17 residues. Per the original methods: Amplification with reference gene primers provided the estimates of nucleated cell counts. Sequencing was performed with immunoSEQ multiplex PCR; in TCRdb, only in-frame clones are kept and a portion is missing. V, J and clone size are taken as reported in that table, and D and trimming were inferred from the DNA itself. Among 190,000 or so clones listed, 85% to 90% were seen once. The clonotype comes from a man between 45 and 60 years old with acute or convalescent COVID-19. V and J are TRBV2 and TRBJ2-2, with TRBD1 identical over 7 bases. Sample: peripheral blood. This CDR3 is CASRGSPGTENTGELFF. CDR3 in DNA: TGTGCCAGCAGAGGAAGCCCCGGGACAGAGAACACCGGGGAGCTGTTTTTT.